Below are 28 T cell receptor beta chains sequenced from a single sample in a study of blood T cells in healthy people across ages. Primers used in a second PCR of roughly 7 to 11 cycles were a sample-barcoded 5' primer and a J-beta primer mix. TCRdb independently ran MiXCR on the 5' RACE reads; one entry per CDR3 protein. The sample comprises roughly 1.5 million distinct CDR3 sequences, roughly two fifths of which are singletons, and just over 4% rests with the top ten. The specimen sequenced was blood. The receptor set was obtained from a woman younger than 35 in good health.

The chain recombines TRBV6-2 or TRBV6-3 with TRBJ2-1, with D tentatively TRBD1 or TRBD2 (5 bases each). CDR3 length equals 13 residues. The germline V gene has CDR1 MNHEY and CDR2 SVGEGT. The V and J ends lost 1 base and 10 bases respectively, with 11 bases between them. DNA for the CDR3: TGTGCCAGCAGTTACTTTGGGGGTAAAGAGCAGTTCTTC. Its translation is CASSYFGGKEQFF.

This chain links TRBV7-2 with TRBJ2-5; TRBD1 is a possible D gene (6 bases). The DNA end lines up better with TRBJ2-7; the J call may be wrong. CDR3 length: 15 amino acids. CDR1 is SGHTA, CDR2 FQGNSA, per germline. The CDR3 loop reads CASSLEGGSLSEQYF. The CDR3 region has the DNA TGTGCCAGCAGCTTAGAAGGGGGTAGTCTTAGCGAGCAGTACTTC.

The genes are TRBV25-1 and TRBJ2-5; D remains ambiguous. The J call may not be correct, given that the DNA end is closer to TRBJ2-7. CDR3 size: 13 residues. Looked up from germline, CDR1 is MGHDK and CDR2 is SYGVNS. CDR3 in amino acids: CASSYSEFREQYF. CDR3 bases: TGTGCCAGCAGTTACTCAGAGTTCCGCGAGCAGTACTTC.

The chain couples TRBV7-2 to TRBJ1-4; the D gene is possibly TRBD1 (6 bases). This CDR3 is 15 amino acids long. Germline V CDR1 and CDR2: SGHTA, FQGNSA. Trimming left V 4 bases short and J 6 bases short, with 15 bases between. The CDR3 coding sequence is TGTGCCAGCAGCTCCAAGCAGGGGATCGATGAAAAACTGTTTTTT. This translates into CASSSKQGIDEKLFF.

This sequence joins TRBV4-2 and TRBJ1-1; TRBD1 aligns across 7 bases. J was trimmed by 11 bases and V by 0 bases; bases with no gene match: 6. Looked up from germline, CDR1 is LGHNA and CDR2 is YNFKEQ. The CDR3 runs 13 residues. The CDR3 coding sequence is TGTGCCAGCAGCCAAGAACTGGGGACAGTGGCTTTCTTT. It specifies CASSQELGTVAFF.

The gene calls are TRBV9 and TRBJ2-3, with a weak D call TRBD2 (5 bases). Germline CDR1 and CDR2: SGDLS and YYNGEE. The V end was cut by 1 base, the J end by 6 bases, with 12 bases between. The CDR3 spans 14 residues. CDR3 nucleotides: TGTGCCAGCAGCGTACGCGGGCCATTGGATACGCAGTATTTT. It yields the protein CASSVRGPLDTQYF.

The CDR3, as DNA: TGTGCCAGCAGCTATACAGGGGGAAACAATCAGCCCCAGCATTTT. Encoded protein: CASSYTGGNNQPQHF. The V call is TRBV7-9, the J call TRBJ1-5; TRBD1 agrees at 8 bases. The CDR3 is 15 amino acids. The germline V gene has CDR1 SEHNR and CDR2 FQNEAQ (reference sequence). With V trimmed by 4 bases and J by 3 bases, 5 bases remained unmatched.

This clonotype was seen more than once but under ten times. The chain links TRBV12-3 or TRBV12-4 to TRBJ1-6; 8 bases match TRBD1. There are 15 residues in the CDR3. V shed 4 bases, J shed 9 bases, and the junction held 8 bases outside the gene matches. The DNA for the CDR3 is TGTGCCAGCAGTTCGACAGGGGCGTTACGTTCACCCCTCCACTTT. Translating it yields CASSSTGALRSPLHF.

Note on this clonotype: One end of the junction does not line up with germline, which may come from a read error. This chain links TRBV7-2 with TRBJ2-5, with D maybe TRBD2 (6 bases). The last part of the DNA fits TRBJ2-7 better; the J call may be wrong. The CDR3 is made up of 15 amino acids. The V gene's germline CDR1 is SGHTA and CDR2 FQGNSA. This CDR3 is CASSLMAGSSHEQYF. The CDR3 bases are TGTGCCAGCAGCTTAATGGCGGGGAGCTCCCACGAGCAGTACTTC.

This clonotype showed up just a few times. The V and J genes are TRBV7-2 and TRBJ2-3, with 11 bases matching TRBD2. The CDR3 sequence is 16 residues long. J was trimmed by 2 bases and V by 1 base; bases with no gene match: 2. Germline V gene lookup returns CDR1 SGHTA and CDR2 FQGNSA. The CDR3 region is CASSLVSGGATDTQYF. CDR3 DNA: TGTGCCAGCAGCTTAGTTAGCGGGGGGGCCACAGATACGCAGTATTTT.

The table lists this clonotype with a few counts. The genes are TRBV6-2 or TRBV6-3 and TRBJ1-5, with D unclear. The ends were cut back, 3 bases at V and 0 bases at J, with 9 bases in the middle. Germline assignment: CDR1 MNHEY and CDR2 SVGEGT. The CDR3 is made up of 15 amino acids. As DNA, the CDR3 is TGTGCCAGCAGTTATAAGCGGTATAGCAATCAGCCCCAGCATTTT. It specifies CASSYKRYSNQPQHF.

The CDR3 DNA sequence: TGTGCCATCAGTCGCGGGGGGAGCACAGATACGCAGTATTTT. Its protein is CAISRGGSTDTQYF. The rearrangement links TRBV10-3 to TRBJ2-3; 8 bases align to TRBD2. The V segment lost 5 bases and the J segment 0 bases; nucleotides outside the gene matches: 1. CDR1 and CDR2 from the germline V gene are ENHRY and SYGVKD. The CDR3 has 14 residues.

The chain has TRBV21-1 and TRBJ1-5; the table gives TRBD1 as D, unverified against the DNA. TRBV21-1 is noted as a pseudogene. This CDR3 is 15 amino acids long. CDR3 sequence: CASSAPGHSNQPQHF. CDR3 sequence (DNA): TGTGCCAGCAGCGCCCCCGGACACAGCAATCAGCCCCAGCATTTT.

This clonotype was seen a few times. The chain links TRBV12-3 or TRBV12-4 to TRBJ2-1; 10 bases line up with TRBD1. The CDR3 totals 14 residues. V trimming: 4 bases; J trimming: 9 bases; junction bases outside the gene matches: 6. CDR3 nucleotides: TGTGCCAGCAGTTGGACAGGGGGAAGGTCTGAGCAGTTCTTC. Translated: CASSWTGGRSEQFF.

The chain joins TRBV6-5 to TRBJ2-2; TRBD2 might be the D (7 bases). CDR1 and CDR2 from the germline V gene are MNHEY and SVGAGI. The CDR3 runs to 15 residues. Between the trimmed V and J ends, which lost 0 bases and 7 bases, there was a span of 12 bases. CDR3 sequence (DNA): TGTGCCAGCAGTTACTCTGGGGGGGCCGTCGGGGAGCTGTTTTTT. Amino acid sequence: CASSYSGGAVGELFF.

The chain carries TRBV6-1 and TRBJ1-4, with D hard to call. The V end was cut by 6 bases, the J end by 8 bases, with 28 bases between. This CDR3 contains 18 residues. CDR1 and CDR2 (germline): MNHNS, SASEGT. CDR3 nucleotide sequence: TGTGCCAGCAGCGCTAAAGGTGCTAGACCCCTCAGCGGCGAAAAACTGTTTTTT. As protein: CASSAKGARPLSGEKLFF.

J is TRBJ2-1 and V is TRBV25-1; TRBD2 matches at 12 bases. With V trimmed by 2 bases and J by 6 bases, 14 bases remained unmatched. The CDR3 has 19 amino acids. Looked up from germline, CDR1 is MGHDK and CDR2 is SYGVNS. CDR3 region: CASSEVTSGGASRINEQFF. In nucleotides, the CDR3 is TGTGCCAGCAGTGAAGTGACTAGCGGGGGCGCGTCTCGGATCAATGAGCAGTTCTTC.

This clonotype came up many times. J is TRBJ2-1 and V is TRBV27; TRBD2 matches 13 bases. Trimming took 2 bases from V and 7 from J; bases not matched to a gene: 5. CDR3 size: 16 residues. Germline CDR1 is MNHEY and CDR2 is SMNVEV (reference sequence). As DNA, the CDR3 is TGTGCCAGCAGTTTACCCGGACTAGCGGGAGTAAATGAGCAGTTCTTC. Its protein is CASSLPGLAGVNEQFF.

This clonotype was seen more than once but under ten times. The rearrangement links TRBV20-1 to TRBJ2-1; TRBD2 aligns across 8 bases. After removal of 5 bases from V and 8 bases from J, the junction contained 8 bases not matched to a gene. This CDR3 spans 13 amino acids. Germline V gene lookup returns CDR1 DFQATT and CDR2 SNEGSKA (reference sequence). The CDR3 reads CSADGRARDEQFF. For the CDR3, the DNA is TGCAGTGCTGACGGGAGGGCCAGAGATGAGCAGTTCTTC.

The chain carries TRBV7-2 and TRBJ2-7, with D perhaps matching TRBD1 (5 bases). CDR1 and CDR2 (germline): SGHTA, FQGNSA. This CDR3 region has 14 residues. With 7 bases removed from V and 6 bases from J, the gap between germline ends came to 19 bases. The CDR3, as DNA: TGTGCCAGCACCCCCTTGGACACCTTCGGCGAGCAGTACTTC. It specifies CASTPLDTFGEQYF.

This clonotype was detected a few times. The gene calls are TRBV7-9 and TRBJ2-7; possible D gene TRBD1, 5 bases. The CDR3 spans 16 residues. Looked up from germline, CDR1 is SEHNR and CDR2 is FQNEAQ (reference sequence). The V and J ends lost 1 base and 4 bases respectively, with 17 bases between them. The CDR3 sequence: CASSLGASGFGYEQYF. DNA for the CDR3: TGTGCCAGCAGCTTAGGCGCCTCAGGGTTTGGTTACGAGCAGTACTTC.

The chain has TRBV7-8 and TRBJ1-4, with TRBD1 as a possible D gene (6 bases). Germline CDR1 reads SGHVS; CDR2 reads FQNEAQ. This CDR3 has 17 residues. Trimming took 0 bases from V and 3 from J, leaving 14 bases between them. CDR3 sequence: CASSLAPWAGANEKLFF. The CDR3 DNA is TGTGCCAGCAGCTTAGCCCCGTGGGCAGGGGCTAATGAAAAACTGTTTTTT.

The chain is built from TRBV7-3 and TRBJ2-5; 9 bases match TRBD2. The CDR3 loop spans 14 amino acids. V was pared by 0 bases and J by 11 bases, with 7 bases of the junction left unmatched. Germline assignment: CDR1 SGHTA and CDR2 FQGTGA. DNA of the CDR3: TGTGCCAGCAGCTTAACGGCACTAGCGGGTGAGCAGTACTTC. Translating gives CASSLTALAGEQYF.

The CDR3 DNA follows: TGTGCCAGCAGCTTATCGGGTTTGGCCGCCTACGAGCAGTACTTC. Translating gives CASSLSGLAAYEQYF. The genes are TRBV7-6 and TRBJ2-7, with D uncertain. CDR3 size: 15 residues. Trimming stripped 2 bases from V and 2 bases from J, with 13 bases between. Germline CDR1 SGHVS, CDR2 FNYEAQ.

This clonotype was observed a handful of times. The chain couples TRBV7-7 to TRBJ2-1; 9 positions agree with TRBD2. The CDR3 spans 14 residues. Germline CDR1 SSHAT, CDR2 FNYEAQ (reference sequence). As DNA, the CDR3 is TGTGCTAGCTCATCTAGCGGGGCCGGCGGGGAGCAGTTCTTC. Translation gives CASSSSGAGGEQFF.

There are a few counts of this clonotype. The gene calls are TRBV20-1 and TRBJ2-1, with D possibly being TRBD2 (6 bases). The J call may be incorrect, as the DNA end agrees better with TRBJ2-7. This CDR3 has 14 amino acids. The germline V gene encodes CDR1 DFQATT and CDR2 SNEGSKA (reference sequence). CDR3 DNA sequence: TGCAGTGCTGAGACGGGAGTGGTCTACAATGAGCAGTACTTC. Translation gives CSAETGVVYNEQYF.

This chain connects TRBV12-3 or TRBV12-4 to TRBJ2-2; D is perhaps TRBD2 (5 bases). This CDR3 has 13 residues. V dropped 7 bases and J dropped 6 bases, with 12 bases sitting between them. The CDR3 bases are TGTGCCAGCATTTTTAACGGGGCCGGGGAGCTGTTTTTT. Translating it yields CASIFNGAGELFF.

This clonotype was counted between two and nine times. The chain joins TRBV27 to TRBJ2-7; 8 nucleotides align to TRBD2. In germline, CDR1 is MNHEY, CDR2 SMNVEV (reference sequence). V shed 5 bases and J 3 bases; nucleotides not matched to a gene: 12. This CDR3 is 16 amino acids long. In DNA, the CDR3 is TGTGCCAGCAGTCGCTGGGATATTAGCGGGAACTACGAGCAGTACTTC. It translates to CASSRWDISGNYEQYF.